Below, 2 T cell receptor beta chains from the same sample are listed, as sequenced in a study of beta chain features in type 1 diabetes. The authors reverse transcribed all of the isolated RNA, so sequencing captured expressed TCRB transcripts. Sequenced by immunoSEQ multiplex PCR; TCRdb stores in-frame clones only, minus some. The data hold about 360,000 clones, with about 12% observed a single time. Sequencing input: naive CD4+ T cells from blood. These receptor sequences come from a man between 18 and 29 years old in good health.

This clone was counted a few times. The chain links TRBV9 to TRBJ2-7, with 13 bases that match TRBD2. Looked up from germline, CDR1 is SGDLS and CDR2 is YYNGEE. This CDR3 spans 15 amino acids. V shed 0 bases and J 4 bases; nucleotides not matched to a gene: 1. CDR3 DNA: TGTGCCAGCAGCGTAGGGGGACTAGCGGGGTACGAGCAGTACTTC. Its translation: CASSVGGLAGYEQYF.

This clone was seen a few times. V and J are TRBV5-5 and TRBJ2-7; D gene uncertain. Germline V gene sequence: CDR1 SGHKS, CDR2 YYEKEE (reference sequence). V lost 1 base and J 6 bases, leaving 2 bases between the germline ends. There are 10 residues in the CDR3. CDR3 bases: TGTGCCAGCAGCTTGCGCGAGCAGTACTTC. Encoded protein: CASSLREQYF.